This T cell receptor beta chain was recovered during a study of shared clonotypes between healthy human individuals. Sorted-subset replicate PCRs used around 200 ng DNA, 25,000 to 30,000 T cell genomes. The data were produced by immunoSEQ multiplex PCR, yet TCRdb's version contains in-frame clones alone and is incomplete. The data contain 850,000 to 1,200,000 clones, under 80% of them singletons. Concerning this clone: Its specificity is unknown.

Germline lookup yields CDR1 KGHSH and CDR2 LQKENI. The CDR3 is made up of 18 amino acids. Trimming pared 3 bases from V and 0 bases from J, leaving 17 bases between. Study results and limitations: Non-shared clonotypes had lower generation probabilities than those shared by all four donors. Sequencing depth was predicted to influence how clonotypes are shared among donors. At large depth, rarefaction still showed sorted-subset sequencing to be incomplete.

The chain is built from TRBV18 and TRBJ1-4; D is perhaps TRBD1 (6 bases). Sequencing input: memory CD4+ T cells sorted from blood. This sample's subset: CD45RA-negative fraction. The source is a man aged 18 to 29 in good health. The CDR3 DNA reads as TGTGCCAGCTCACCCAGATACCCGAACAGGGCAACTAATGAAAAACTGTTTTTT. It codes for CASSPRYPNRATNEKLFF.